This T cell receptor beta chain was recorded in a study of identifying expanded T cells in peripheral blood. Sequenced by immunoSEQ multiplex PCR; TCRdb stores in-frame clones only, minus some. The sample lists 75,000 to 90,000 clones, around nine tenths occurring once. Germline CDR1 reads LGHNT; CDR2 reads FRNRAP. The CDR3 has 16 amino acids. V was cut by 0 bases and J by 3 bases, with 15 bases left in between. J is TRBJ2-7 and V is TRBV12-5; no definite D call. Input material: blood. This receptor was taken from a person aged 18 to 69 in good health. The CDR3 nucleotides read TGTGCTAGTGGTTTGGTACTCTCGGACGGAGACTACGAGCAGTACTTC. Translation gives CASGLVLSDGDYEQYF.